The clone carrying this T cell receptor beta chain appeared many times. Its specificity is unknown. V shed 4 bases, J shed 2 bases, and the junction held 7 bases outside the gene matches. The CDR3 totals 16 residues. Per the germline V gene, CDR1 is KGHDR and CDR2 is SFDVKD. This record comes from a study of molecular identifiers for immune sequencing clone quantification. Sorting captured naive CD8 T cells as CD8+CD4-CCR7+CD45RA+. General study points: Highly expanded clones may be undercounted when identical TCR molecules share barcodes.

Previously reported methods and listed TCR primers produced the bulk TCR libraries. TCRdb independently ran MiXCR on the PCR reads; one entry per CDR3 protein. The table lists a few hundred thousand distinct CDR3 sequences, over 20% of them singletons. J is TRBJ2-3 and V is TRBV24-1; 8 bases match TRBD2. Material: naive CD8+ T cells from blood, with Jurkat cell RNA spiked in. The sample's subset: FACS-sorted CD8+CD4-CCR7+CD45RA+ naive T cells. The clonotype was recovered from a human donor in good health. Some libraries in this study had Jurkat cell RNA spiked in. For the CDR3, the DNA is TGTGCCACCAGTGACCCTACTAGCGGCCCCACAGATACGCAGTATTTT. Amino acid sequence: CATSDPTSGPTDTQYF.